This is a list of T cell receptor beta chains from one sample in a study of T cells in Graves' hyperthyroidism and ophthalmopathy. From the multiplex PCR reads, TCRdb called clonotypes with MiXCR, one entry per CDR3 protein. The repertoire has fewer than 650,000 distinct CDR3 sequences, about 45% of them found once; the top ten carry about 40%. What was sequenced was peripheral blood or thyroid tissue (not recorded which). Source of these receptors: an adult woman with Graves' disease, either hyperthyroidism or ophthalmopathy (not recorded which). The conserved cysteine and the conserved F or W are not part of the CDR3 here.

v_gene	j_gene	CDR3aa
TRBV12-3/TRBV12-4	TRBJ1-2	ASTLLPGQNYGYT
TRBV20-1	TRBJ2-5	SATPLGQETQY
TRBV7-9	TRBJ2-3	AMTATGGGYRTDTQY
TRBV29-1	TRBJ1-1	SSQAGGTEAF
TRBV20-1	TRBJ1-5	SARGETHNQPQH
TRBV10-2	TRBJ2-5	ASSDGTGETQY
TRBV19	TRBJ2-7	ASIGDSYEQY
TRBV7-6	TRBJ1-5	ASSLRTRGPQH
TRBV7-8	TRBJ2-7	ASSLAGLVYEQY
TRBV6-5	TRBJ1-5	AGTLGGNQPQH
TRBV10-3	TRBJ2-7	ATVDRTRAYEQY
TRBV29-1	TRBJ1-1	SVLGNTEAF
TRBV25-1	TRBJ2-7	ASSGGPPSTYEQY
TRBV10-3	TRBJ2-5	AISESATGRYETQY
TRBV11-2	TRBJ1-2	ASSLHGDSSYGYT
TRBV5-1	TRBJ2-2	ASSAGPSNTGELF
TRBV20-1	TRBJ2-7	SARDRVEGQPYEQY
TRBV7-2	TRBJ2-5	ASSLDLAGGTQY
TRBV2	TRBJ1-2	ASIPRGQGPYGYT
TRBV11-2	TRBJ1-2	ASSPGT
TRBV29-1	TRBJ1-2	SVEDRTGVGYT
TRBV3-1	TRBJ1-1	ASSPVPGHLNTEAF
TRBV4-2	TRBJ2-5	ASSPTRAETQY
TRBV9	TRBJ1-6	ASSVGGRNSPLH
TRBV5-6	TRBJ1-1	ASIKPAF
TRBV11-2	TRBJ2-2	ASSYLAGYTGELF
TRBV7-6	TRBJ1-1	ASSLRGRRAF
TRBV20-1	TRBJ1-1	SARDALGAEAF
TRBV5-1	TRBJ2-2	ASSSTTFGGGELF
TRBV15	TRBJ1-2	ATSSSGTDYGYT
TRBV20-1	TRBJ2-7	SASPIAGGYEQY
TRBV25-1	TRBJ1-5	ARAPANNNQPQH
TRBV6-5	TRBJ1-2	ASSHRVERVYGYT